These T cell receptor beta chains were read from a single sample in a study of blood T cells in healthy people across ages. Using its own MiXCR run on the 5' RACE reads, TCRdb lists one record per CDR3 protein. Of over 700,000 distinct CDR3 sequences in the sample, 25% were seen once. The data were also submitted as part of a second study, on T cells of mothers and their children.

Sequencing used blood. The receptors stem from a boy aged 5-17 years in good health. The CDR3 runs from the conserved cysteine through the conserved F or W. The D gene is left open where the match is weak. Size is omitted from some rows. Given values are once, few, many or a class for expanded clones.

D gene: -
J gene: TRBJ1-3
clone size: few
V gene: TRBV13
CDR3 protein: CASREQGSGNTIYF
CDR3 DNA: TGTGCCAGCAGGGAACAGGGTTCTGGAAACACCATATATTTT

D gene: TRBD1
J gene: TRBJ2-7
clone size: many
V gene: TRBV27
CDR3 protein: CASSTTGTGSYEQYF
CDR3 DNA: TGTGCCAGCAGTACCACCGGGACAGGGTCCTACGAGCAGTACTTC

D gene: -
J gene: TRBJ2-4
clone size: few
V gene: TRBV27
CDR3 protein: CASSPGTGAKNIQYF
CDR3 DNA: TGTGCCAGCAGTCCCGGGACTGGAGCCAAAAACATTCAGTACTTC

D gene: TRBD1
J gene: TRBJ2-5
clone size: -
V gene: TRBV7-2
CDR3 protein: CASSLGALGRTGVF
CDR3 DNA: TGTGCCAGCAGCTTAGGAGCTTTAGGTCGGACAGGGGTGTTC

D gene: -
J gene: TRBJ2-5
clone size: few
V gene: TRBV29-1
CDR3 protein: CSVEEGRVQETQYF
CDR3 DNA: TGCAGCGTTGAGGAGGGTAGAGTACAAGAGACCCAGTACTTC

D gene: TRBD1
J gene: TRBJ1-2
clone size: -
V gene: TRBV12-3/TRBV12-4
CDR3 protein: CASSRDRGGYGYTF
CDR3 DNA: TGTGCCAGCAGCCGGGACAGGGGAGGGTATGGCTACACCTTC

D gene: TRBD2
J gene: TRBJ2-4
clone size: -
V gene: TRBV2
CDR3 protein: CASRTGTSGTLLNIQYF
CDR3 DNA: TGTGCCAGTCGGACCGGGACTAGCGGGACCTTGTTAAACATTCAGTACTTC

D gene: -
J gene: TRBJ2-3
clone size: -
V gene: TRBV5-1
CDR3 protein: CASRRDIAVDTQYF
CDR3 DNA: TGCGCCAGCAGGAGGGATATAGCGGTAGATACGCAGTATTTT

D gene: -
J gene: TRBJ2-7
clone size: few
V gene: TRBV9
CDR3 protein: CASSVGSQGYEQYF
CDR3 DNA: TGTGCCAGCAGCGTCGGGTCCCAGGGCTACGAGCAGTACTTC

D gene: TRBD1
J gene: TRBJ2-4
clone size: few
V gene: TRBV15
CDR3 protein: CATSSSVGTGVYF
CDR3 DNA: TGTGCCACCAGCAGTTCTGTCGGGACAGGGGTTTACTTC

D gene: TRBD2
J gene: TRBJ2-1
clone size: few
V gene: TRBV12-3/TRBV12-4
CDR3 protein: CASSPTSGGEDEQFF
CDR3 DNA: TGTGCCAGCAGTCCAACTAGCGGGGGGGAGGATGAGCAGTTCTTC

D gene: TRBD1
J gene: TRBJ2-7
clone size: few
V gene: TRBV27
CDR3 protein: CASSPDRDRLHEQYF
CDR3 DNA: TGTGCCAGCAGTCCCGACCGGGACAGGCTCCACGAGCAGTACTTC

D gene: -
J gene: TRBJ2-2
clone size: -
V gene: TRBV12-3/TRBV12-4
CDR3 protein: CASSGEGGQGNTGEPFF
CDR3 DNA: TGTGCCAGCAGTGGGGAAGGAGGGCAGGGCAACACCGGGGAGCCGTTTTTT

D gene: TRBD2
J gene: TRBJ2-7
clone size: few
V gene: TRBV20-1
CDR3 protein: CSAVGSGSSYEQYF
CDR3 DNA: TGCAGTGCTGTGGGTAGCGGGAGCTCCTACGAGCAGTACTTC

D gene: -
J gene: TRBJ1-5
clone size: -
V gene: TRBV28
CDR3 protein: CASSPGGRDSNQPQHF
CDR3 DNA: TGTGCCAGCAGCCCGGGGGGACGTGATAGCAATCAGCCCCAGCATTTT

D gene: -
J gene: TRBJ2-4
clone size: -
V gene: TRBV7-2
CDR3 protein: CASSLGSGSNIQYF
CDR3 DNA: TGTGCCAGCAGCTTAGGTTCAGGGTCAAACATTCAGTACTTC

D gene: -
J gene: TRBJ2-3
clone size: once
V gene: TRBV24-1
CDR3 protein: CATSEQYTDTQYF
CDR3 DNA: TGTGCCACCAGTGAGCAGTACACAGATACGCAGTATTTT

D gene: -
J gene: TRBJ2-5
clone size: few
V gene: TRBV13
CDR3 protein: CASSQKSGQQQETQYF
CDR3 DNA: TGTGCCAGCAGCCAGAAGTCCGGACAGCAACAAGAGACCCAGTACTTC

D gene: -
J gene: TRBJ2-6
clone size: -
V gene: TRBV11-2
CDR3 protein: CASSSDRLSGVNVLTF
CDR3 DNA: TGTGCCAGCAGCAGCGACAGGCTCTCTGGGGTCAACGTCCTGACTTTC

D gene: -
J gene: TRBJ1-1
clone size: few
V gene: TRBV5-1
CDR3 protein: CASKSAEDMNTEAFF
CDR3 DNA: TGCGCCAGCAAGTCGGCAGAAGACATGAACACTGAAGCTTTCTTT

D gene: -
J gene: TRBJ2-5
clone size: -
V gene: TRBV5-1
CDR3 protein: CASSLGSLQETQYF
CDR3 DNA: TGTGCCAGCAGCTTGGGCAGTCTCCAAGAGACCCAGTACTTC

D gene: TRBD2
J gene: TRBJ2-7
clone size: -
V gene: TRBV3-1
CDR3 protein: CASSRVTSGRTTYEQYF
CDR3 DNA: TGTGCCAGCAGCCGCGTCACTAGCGGGAGGACCACCTACGAGCAGTACTTC

D gene: -
J gene: TRBJ1-1
clone size: many
V gene: TRBV11-2
CDR3 protein: CASSVQGSAEAFF
CDR3 DNA: TGTGCCAGCAGCGTACAGGGTTCGGCTGAAGCTTTCTTT

D gene: -
J gene: TRBJ1-4
clone size: -
V gene: TRBV9
CDR3 protein: CASSPSLGLDEKLFF
CDR3 DNA: TGTGCCAGCAGCCCCAGCTTGGGGTTGGATGAAAAACTGTTTTTT

D gene: -
J gene: TRBJ1-3
clone size: few
V gene: TRBV27
CDR3 protein: CASSSLLGSGNTIYF
CDR3 DNA: TGTGCCAGCAGTTCCTTATTGGGTAGCGGAAACACCATATATTTT

D gene: TRBD1
J gene: TRBJ2-3
clone size: few
V gene: TRBV4-1
CDR3 protein: CASGQSPTGAPDTQYF
CDR3 DNA: TGCGCCAGCGGACAGAGCCCGACAGGGGCCCCAGATACGCAGTATTTT

D gene: -
J gene: TRBJ2-3
clone size: few
V gene: TRBV9
CDR3 protein: CASSVAVRTDTQYF
CDR3 DNA: TGTGCCAGCAGCGTAGCCGTCAGAACAGATACGCAGTATTTT